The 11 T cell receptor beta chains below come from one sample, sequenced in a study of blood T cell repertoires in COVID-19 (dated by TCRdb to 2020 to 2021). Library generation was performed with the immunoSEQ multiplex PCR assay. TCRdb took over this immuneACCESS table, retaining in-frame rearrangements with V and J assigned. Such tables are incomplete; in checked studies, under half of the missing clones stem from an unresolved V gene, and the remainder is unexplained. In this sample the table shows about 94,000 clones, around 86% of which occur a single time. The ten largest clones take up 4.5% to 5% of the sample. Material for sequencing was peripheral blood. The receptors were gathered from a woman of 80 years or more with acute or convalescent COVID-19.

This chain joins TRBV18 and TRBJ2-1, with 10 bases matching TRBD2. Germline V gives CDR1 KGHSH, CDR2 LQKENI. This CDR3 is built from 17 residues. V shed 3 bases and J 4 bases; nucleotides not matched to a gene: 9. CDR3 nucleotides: TGTGCCAGCTCACCTATAATGGGACTAGCGAGTTACAATGAGCAGTTCTTC. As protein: CASSPIMGLASYNEQFF.

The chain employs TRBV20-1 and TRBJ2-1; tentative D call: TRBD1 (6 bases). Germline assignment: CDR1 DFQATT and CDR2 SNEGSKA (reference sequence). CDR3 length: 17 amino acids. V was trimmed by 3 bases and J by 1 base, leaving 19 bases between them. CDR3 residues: CSASRGGRQASYNEQFF. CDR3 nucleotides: TGCAGTGCTAGTCGTGGTGGTCGACAGGCGTCCTACAATGAGCAGTTCTTC.

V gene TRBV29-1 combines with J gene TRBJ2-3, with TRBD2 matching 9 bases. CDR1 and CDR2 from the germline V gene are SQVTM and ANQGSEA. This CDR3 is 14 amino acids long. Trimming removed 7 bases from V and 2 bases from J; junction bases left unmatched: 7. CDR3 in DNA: TGCAGCGCCCGAGGCGGGGGGGCCACAGATACGCAGTATTTT. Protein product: CSARGGGATDTQYF.

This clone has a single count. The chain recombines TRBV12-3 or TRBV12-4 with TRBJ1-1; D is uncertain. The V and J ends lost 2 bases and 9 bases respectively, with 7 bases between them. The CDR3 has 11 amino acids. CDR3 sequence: CASSLSEKAFF. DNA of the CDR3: TGTGCCAGCAGTTTATCGGAGAAAGCTTTCTTT.

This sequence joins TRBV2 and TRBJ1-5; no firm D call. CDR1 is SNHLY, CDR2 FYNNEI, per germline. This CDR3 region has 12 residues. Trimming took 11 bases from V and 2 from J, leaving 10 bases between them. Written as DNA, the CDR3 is TGTGCCGCGAGCAATGGCAATCAGCCCCAGCATTTT. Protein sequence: CAASNGNQPQHF.

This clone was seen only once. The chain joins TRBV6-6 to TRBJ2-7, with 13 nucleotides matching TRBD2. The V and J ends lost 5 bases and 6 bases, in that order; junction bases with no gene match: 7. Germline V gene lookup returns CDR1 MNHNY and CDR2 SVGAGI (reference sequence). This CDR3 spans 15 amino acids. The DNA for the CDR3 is TGTGCCAGCAGTGCTGGACTAGCGGGAGTAAGCGAGCAGTACTTC. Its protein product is CASSAGLAGVSEQYF.

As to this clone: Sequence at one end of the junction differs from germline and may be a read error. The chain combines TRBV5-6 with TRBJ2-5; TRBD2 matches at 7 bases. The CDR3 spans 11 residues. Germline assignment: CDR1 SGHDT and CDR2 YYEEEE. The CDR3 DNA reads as TGTGCCAGCAGCTTTGGGGACTACTCGAACTTC. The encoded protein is CASSFGDYSNF. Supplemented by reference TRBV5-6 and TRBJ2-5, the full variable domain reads DAGVTQSPTHLIKTRGQQVTLRCSPKSGHDTVSWYQQALGQGPQFIFQYYEEEERQRGNFPDRFSGHQFPNYSSELNVNALLLGDSALYLCASSFGDYSNFGPGTRLLVL.

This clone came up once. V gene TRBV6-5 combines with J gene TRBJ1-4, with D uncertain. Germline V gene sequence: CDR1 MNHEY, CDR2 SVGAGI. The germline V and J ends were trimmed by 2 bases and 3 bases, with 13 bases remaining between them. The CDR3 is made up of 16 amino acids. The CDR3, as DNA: TGTGCCAGCAGTTACAGAGGGAGTAGTGCTAATGAAAAACTGTTTTTT. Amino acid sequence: CASSYRGSSANEKLFF.

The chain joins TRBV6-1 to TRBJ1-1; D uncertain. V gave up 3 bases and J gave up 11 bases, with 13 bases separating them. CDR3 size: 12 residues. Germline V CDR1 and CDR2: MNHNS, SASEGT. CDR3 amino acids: CASSESGGRAFF. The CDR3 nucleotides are TGTGCCAGCAGTGAGTCTGGAGGGCGTGCTTTCTTT.

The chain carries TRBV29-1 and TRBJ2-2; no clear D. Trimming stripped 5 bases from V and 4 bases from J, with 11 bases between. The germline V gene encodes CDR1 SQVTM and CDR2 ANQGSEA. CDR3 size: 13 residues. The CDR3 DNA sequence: TGCAGCGTTTGTGAGGTTGGCACCGGGGAGCTGTTTTTT. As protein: CSVCEVGTGELFF.

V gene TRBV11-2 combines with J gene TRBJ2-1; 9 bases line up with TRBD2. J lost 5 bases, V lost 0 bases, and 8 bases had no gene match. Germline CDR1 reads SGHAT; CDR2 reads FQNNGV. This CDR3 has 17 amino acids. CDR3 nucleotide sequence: TGTGCCAGCAGCTTAGATCGTATCCTAGCGGGGCACAATGAGCAGTTCTTC. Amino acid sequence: CASSLDRILAGHNEQFF.